This TCR beta chain was captured by sequencing in a study of T cells in Graves' hyperthyroidism and ophthalmopathy. Study in general: Initial diagnosis, before any treatment, was when peripheral blood was collected.

Regions amplified from RNA transcripts were the TCR beta CDR3 regions. The primer set for the first-round RT-PCR of the TCR CDR3 was HTBI. TCRdb processed the multiplex PCR reads anew with MiXCR; each CDR3 protein has one entry. The sample lists approximately 330,000 distinct CDR3 sequences, 15% to 20% occurring once. The length of the CDR3 is 14 residues. Trimming took off 0 bases at V and 7 bases at J, with 12 bases between the two ends. CDR1 is MNHEY and CDR2 is SVGAGI in the germline V gene. Exclusion followed for patients with uncontrolled infection, other autoimmune disease, pregnancy or lactation. This clonotype was seen repeatedly, ten times or more.

This clonotype originated in a woman in her 50s with Graves' hyperthyroidism. The source material was blood. J is TRBJ2-5 and V is TRBV6-5; D may be TRBD1 (6 bases). Here the CDR3 DNA reads TGTGCCAGCAGTTACTCTCAGGGGAGCGGGACCCAGTACTTC. This sequence encodes CASSYSQGSGTQYF.